The 9 T cell receptor beta chains presented below share a single source sample, sequenced in a study of blood T cell repertoires in COVID-19. The assay was immunoSEQ multiplex PCR, and TCRdb's table has in-frame clones only and misses some. The sample lists around 90,000 clones; 85% were seen once. The sample was peripheral blood. The receptors were sampled from a woman in her 70s with active or convalescent COVID-19.

The V gene is TRBV25-1, the J gene TRBJ1-4; the D gene is possibly TRBD1 (6 bases). Germline CDR1 and CDR2: MGHDK and SYGVNS. This CDR3 comprises 17 residues. The V gene lost 2 bases and the J gene lost 5 bases, with 18 bases spanning the gap. CDR3 residues: CASSEPQGTHPNEKLFF. The CDR3 DNA is TGTGCCAGCAGTGAACCTCAGGGGACCCACCCAAATGAAAAACTGTTTTTT. The full variable domain, rest sourced from reference TRBV25-1 and TRBJ1-4, is EADIYQTPRYLVIGTGKKITLECSQTMGHDKMYWYQQDPGMELHLIHYSYGVNSTEKGDLSSESTVSRIRTEHFPLTLESARPSHTSQYLCASSEPQGTHPNEKLFFGSGTQLSVL.

The V and J genes are TRBV7-9 and TRBJ2-3; 15 bases are shared with TRBD2. The CDR3 loop spans 15 amino acids. V dropped 11 bases and J dropped 5; count of bases not matched to a gene: 8. Germline assignment: CDR1 SEHNR and CDR2 FQNEAQ (reference sequence). CDR3 region: CAFRTSGGAGDTQYF. The CDR3 DNA sequence: TGTGCCTTTCGGACTAGCGGGGGGGCCGGAGATACGCAGTATTTT.

The chain links TRBV4-1 to TRBJ2-3; D unclear. The CDR3 is made up of 16 amino acids. Germline V gene data show CDR1 as MGHRA and CDR2 as YSYEKL. V dropped 3 bases and J dropped 0 bases, with 13 bases sitting between them. The CDR3 loop is CASSQGPQSSTDTQYF. CDR3 in DNA: TGCGCCAGCAGCCAGGGCCCACAGTCTAGCACAGATACGCAGTATTTT.

V is TRBV5-1 and J is TRBJ2-7; no reliable D call. V gave up 4 bases and J gave up 0 bases, with 14 bases separating them. The CDR3 has 15 amino acids. The V gene's germline CDR1 is SGHRS and CDR2 YFSETQ. The CDR3 sequence: CASSDSPSDSYEQYF. CDR3 nucleotide sequence: TGCGCCAGCAGCGACTCGCCATCCGACTCCTACGAGCAGTACTTC.

The rearrangement links TRBV2 to TRBJ2-4, with 9 bases matching TRBD2. CDR1 and CDR2 from the germline V gene are SNHLY and FYNNEI. This CDR3 has 15 residues. The ends lost 3 bases at V and 3 bases at J; junction bases unmatched: 3. CDR3 sequence reads: CASSEWRGGKNIQYF. For the CDR3, the DNA is TGTGCCAGCAGTGAGTGGCGGGGGGGCAAAAACATTCAGTACTTC.

The V gene is TRBV7-2, the J gene TRBJ1-1; 9 nucleotides line up with TRBD1. This CDR3 has 15 amino acids. CDR1 is SGHTA and CDR2 is FQGNSA in the germline V gene. With V trimmed by 2 bases and J by 4 bases, 5 bases remained unmatched. CDR3 loop: CASSLPDRGGTEAFF. CDR3 DNA: TGTGCCAGCAGCTTACCTGACAGGGGGGGCACTGAAGCTTTCTTT.

This chain uses TRBV20-1 with TRBJ1-1, with D possibly TRBD1 on 5 matching bases. Germline CDR1 is DFQATT and CDR2 is SNEGSKA (reference sequence). The CDR3 loop spans 15 amino acids. The V end lost 3 bases, the J end lost 0 bases, and 14 bases lay between the germline ends. The CDR3 protein is CSASTPRVVNTEAFF. The CDR3 DNA sequence: TGCAGTGCTAGTACGCCCAGGGTCGTGAACACTGAAGCTTTCTTT.

J is TRBJ1-5 and V is TRBV19, with 9 bases aligning to TRBD1. CDR1 and CDR2 (germline): LNHDA, SQIVND (reference sequence). The J segment lost 5 bases and the V segment lost 5 bases, leaving 1 base of the junction unmatched. CDR3 size: 13 residues. CDR3 in DNA: TGTGCCAGTAGTGGACAGGGGTATCAGCCCCAGCATTTT. This gives the protein CASSGQGYQPQHF.

The V and J genes are TRBV5-5 and TRBJ1-1, with D perhaps matching TRBD1 (5 bases). Trimming took 0 bases from V and 6 from J, leaving 12 bases between them. CDR1 and CDR2 (germline): SGHKS, YYEKEE (reference sequence). This CDR3 comprises 14 residues. CDR3 sequence: CASSLAAPRAEAFF. CDR3 sequence (DNA): TGTGCCAGCAGCTTGGCAGCACCCAGGGCTGAAGCTTTCTTT.